The clone carrying this T cell receptor (beta chain) appeared once. The V segment lost 4 bases and the J segment 2 bases; nucleotides outside the gene matches: 12. There are 17 residues in the CDR3. The germline V gene has CDR1 SNHLY and CDR2 FYNNEI. The sample originates from a study of blood T cell repertoires in COVID-19. The overall study: Collection of acute and convalescent COVID-19 samples took place in the United States, Italy and Spain.

The authors' processing: Amplification from reference gene primers served as the basis for estimated nucleated cell counts. Sequencing was performed with immunoSEQ multiplex PCR; in TCRdb, only in-frame clones are kept and a portion is missing. V and J calls and clone size are those listed in that table; D and trimming were worked out from the DNA. The sample gives some 400,000 clones, about 87% of which show up once; 8.5% to 12% is in the top ten. The gene calls are TRBV2 and TRBJ2-3; 7 bases fit TRBD1. Sequenced sample: peripheral blood. The clonotype originates from a woman aged 25 to 39 with COVID-19, enrolled during active disease. The CDR3 region has the DNA TGTGCCAGCAGTGGACGGACAGGCCGCCTCTCCACAGATACGCAGTATTTT. Translating gives CASSGRTGRLSTDTQYF. The full variable domain, its missing parts supplied by reference TRBV2 and TRBJ2-3, is EPEVTQTPSHQVTQMGQEVILRCVPISNHLYFYWYRQILGQKVEFLVSFYNNEISEKSEIFDDQFSVERPDGSNFTLKIRSTKLEDSAMYFCASSGRTGRLSTDTQYFGPGTRLTVL.